The present entry profiles one T cell receptor beta chain with its context. The sample comes from a study of shared clonotypes between healthy human individuals. Turning to the study itself: Plates per donor: three CD4 naive, three CD4 memory, two CD8 naive, one CD8 memory.

Replicate PCRs for sorted subsets used 200 ng DNA; this equaled 25,000 to 30,000 T cell genomes. TCRdb's table, derived via immunoSEQ multiplex PCR, lists solely in-frame clones and lacks some. Of a few million clones listed, just over 90% were seen once; the top ten hold around 1.7%. Naive CD8 cells were CD45RO-negative, positively selected for CCR7, excluding terminally differentiated effector memory CD45RA+ cells. Only Caucasian adults living in Nashville, Tennessee made up the donor group. The CDR3 is made up of 16 amino acids. The V gene's germline CDR1 is SGDLS and CDR2 YYNGEE. V trimming: 4 bases; J trimming: 5 bases; junction bases outside the gene matches: 8.

The chain couples TRBV9 to TRBJ2-5, with 13 positions matching TRBD2. The sample taken for sequencing was naive CD8+ T cells from PBMCs. This clonotype was sampled from a man aged 18 to 30 in good health. Some clones in this sample may be carry-over from other donors' samples. The CDR3 loop reads CASSPLGLAGAETQYF. The CDR3 region has the DNA TGTGCCAGCAGCCCCCTAGGACTAGCGGGAGCGGAGACCCAGTACTTC.